This TCR beta chain was identified during a study of OX40 agonist ivuxolimab in advanced cancers. Study at large: Partial responses were recorded for three patients, including one with hepatocellular carcinoma and two with cutaneous melanoma.

In regard to this clone: Its target is not known.

Study-level findings and limits: Averaged across samples, CD8+ T cells carried more expanded clones than CD4+ did.

Sequencing used immunoSEQ multiplex PCR; TCRdb keeps in-frame clones, though not all of them. Here the sample spans about 68,000 clones, roughly 88% being singletons. The source material was CD4+ or CD8+ T cells sorted from blood, sampled in a trial of the OX40 agonist ivuxolimab. This TCR came from an adult with an advanced solid tumor such as melanoma, head and neck, liver or kidney cancer.

CDR3 DNA: TGTGCCAGCAGCCCTCGGACTAGCGGGAGACACGAGCAGTACTTC. It translates to CASSPRTSGRHEQYF. This chain connects TRBV9 to TRBJ2-7; TRBD2 aligns across 13 bases. Germline V gene sequence: CDR1 SGDLS, CDR2 YYNGEE. Trimming at V came to 4 bases and at J to 5 bases, leaving 6 bases not matched to a gene. The CDR3 loop spans 15 amino acids.